The rows below give T cell receptor beta chains drawn from one sample of a study of long-term antiretroviral therapy in people with HIV. Data came from immunoSEQ multiplex PCR; TCRdb stores just in-frame clones and leaves some out. The sample has 21,000 or so clones; about 87% are singletons. Here the sequenced sample was unsorted PBMCs, taken 2.5 to 2.7 years after starting antiretroviral therapy. These receptors were taken from a woman between 45 and 60 years old with HIV. Both conserved end residues are part of each CDR3. The order of the fields is CDR3 DNA, CDR3 protein, clone size, V gene, J gene, D gene. The D gene is left open where the match is weak. A clone size is listed for some rows: how often the clone was seen (once, few, many), or a class if it is expanded.

TGTGCCAGCAGCCCACGTCGGGTCACAGATACGCAGTATTTT	CASSPRRVTDTQYF	NA	TRBV7-2	TRBJ2-3	NA
TGTGCCGGGTCCCCGATGGGACAGGGGTCTGAGGAGCAGTTCTTC	CAGSPMGQGSEEQFF	NA	TRBV7-2	TRBJ2-1	TRBD1
TGTGCCAGCAGCTTAGTGGACAGGTCCTACGAGCAGTACTTC	CASSLVDRSYEQYF	NA	TRBV7-9	TRBJ2-7	TRBD1
TGTGCCAGCAGCGCCTCCGCGGCTGTCGGGGAGCAGTACTTC	CASSASAAVGEQYF	few	TRBV9	TRBJ2-7	NA
TGTGCCAGTCAACCGACAGGGTACATCTACGAGCAGTACTTC	CASQPTGYIYEQYF	NA	TRBV19	TRBJ2-7	TRBD1
TGTGCCAGCAGCCAATTTGAGGAAAGCATTCAGTACTTC	CASSQFEESIQYF	NA	TRBV7-9	TRBJ2-4	NA
TGTGCCAGCAGGGATAGACAGTTCTCTGGAAACACCATATATTTT	CASRDRQFSGNTIYF	NA	TRBV7-9	TRBJ1-3	NA
TGTGCCAGCAGTGATGGACAGGGGGCTGGAAAACTGTTTTTT	CASSDGQGAGKLFF	NA	TRBV6-6	TRBJ1-4	TRBD1
TGTGCCAGCAGCTTGGGACCAGGTCCTTACAATGAGCAGTTCTTC	CASSLGPGPYNEQFF	NA	TRBV5-4	TRBJ2-1	NA
TGTGCCAGCAGCGTCGCAGGGGACTACGAGCAGTACTTC	CASSVAGDYEQYF	NA	TRBV9	TRBJ2-7	NA
TGCGCCAGCAGCTTGGTGGCAGCCATGAACAGTGAAGCTTTCTTT	CASSLVAAMNSEAFF	NA	TRBV5-1	TRBJ1-1	NA
TGTGCCAGCAGTGAGGGTAGCGGGAGGTCCATAGAAGAGACCCAGTACTTC	CASSEGSGRSIEETQYF	NA	TRBV6-1	TRBJ2-5	TRBD2